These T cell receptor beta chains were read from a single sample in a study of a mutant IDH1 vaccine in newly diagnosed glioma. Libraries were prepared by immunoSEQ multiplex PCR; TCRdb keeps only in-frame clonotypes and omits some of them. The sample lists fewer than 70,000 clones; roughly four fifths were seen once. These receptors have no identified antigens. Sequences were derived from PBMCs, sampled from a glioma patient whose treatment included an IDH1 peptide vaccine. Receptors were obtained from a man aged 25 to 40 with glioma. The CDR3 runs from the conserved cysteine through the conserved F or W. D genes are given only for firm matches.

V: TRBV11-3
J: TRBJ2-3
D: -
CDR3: CASSFVGADTQYF
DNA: TGTGCCAGCAGCTTCGTGGGAGCAGATACGCAGTATTTT

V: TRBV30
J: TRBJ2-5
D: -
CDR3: CAWSVRQGGAEYF
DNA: TGTGCCTGGAGTGTACGTCAGGGGGGCGCGGAGTACTTC

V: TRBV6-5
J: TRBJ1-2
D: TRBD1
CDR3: CASSTRTGVVSGYTF
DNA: TGTGCCAGCAGTACACGGACAGGGGTCGTGTCTGGCTACACCTTC

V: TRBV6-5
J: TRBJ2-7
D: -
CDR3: CASSRGQSPVYEQYF
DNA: TGTGCCAGCAGCCGAGGACAGAGCCCGGTCTACGAGCAGTACTTC

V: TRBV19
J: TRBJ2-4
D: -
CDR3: CASSNQAKNIQYF
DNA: TGTGCCAGTAGTAATCAAGCCAAAAACATTCAGTACTTC

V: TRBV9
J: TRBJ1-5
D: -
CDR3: CASSAQDGNQPQHF
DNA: TGTGCCAGCAGCGCACAAGACGGGAATCAGCCCCAGCATTTT

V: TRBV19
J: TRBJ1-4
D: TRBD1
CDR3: CASSSQGDEKLFF
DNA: TGTGCCAGTAGTAGCCAGGGGGATGAAAAACTGTTTTTT

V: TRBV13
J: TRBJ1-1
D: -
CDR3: CASSLYRGRSTEAFF
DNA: TGTGCCAGCAGCTTATATCGGGGGAGGTCCACTGAAGCTTTCTTT

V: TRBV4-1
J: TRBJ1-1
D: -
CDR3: CASSQAVGGGSVTEAFF
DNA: TGCGCCAGCAGCCAAGCGGTAGGGGGGGGAAGTGTCACTGAAGCTTTCTTT

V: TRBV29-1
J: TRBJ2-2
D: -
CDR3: CSVGVPNTGELFF
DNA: TGCAGCGTTGGGGTCCCCAACACCGGGGAGCTGTTTTTT

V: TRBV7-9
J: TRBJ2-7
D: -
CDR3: CASSFGSNSYEQYF
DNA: TGTGCCAGCAGCTTTGGGTCCAATTCCTACGAGCAGTACTTC

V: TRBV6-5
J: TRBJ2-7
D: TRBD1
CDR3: CASSMRTGNSYEQYF
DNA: TGTGCCAGCAGTATGCGGACAGGGAATTCCTACGAGCAGTACTTC

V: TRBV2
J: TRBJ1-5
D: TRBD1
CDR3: CASRPRTGGIGGNQPQHF
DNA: TGTGCCAGCAGGCCCAGGACAGGAGGGATCGGTGGCAATCAGCCCCAGCATTTT

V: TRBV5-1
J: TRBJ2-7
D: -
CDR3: CASSATYEQYF
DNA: TGCGCCAGCAGCGCGACCTACGAGCAGTACTTC

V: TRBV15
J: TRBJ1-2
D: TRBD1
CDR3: CATSREPGTGLTFYGYTF
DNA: TGTGCCACCAGCAGAGAGCCCGGGACAGGGTTGACGTTCTATGGCTACACCTTC

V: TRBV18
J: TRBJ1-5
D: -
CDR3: CASSPAGTNQPQHF
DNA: TGTGCCAGCTCACCGGCGGGGACGAATCAGCCCCAGCATTTT

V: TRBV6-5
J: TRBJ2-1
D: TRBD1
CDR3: CASRGDRGNTNEQFF
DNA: TGTGCCAGCAGAGGGGACAGGGGAAATACCAATGAGCAGTTCTTC

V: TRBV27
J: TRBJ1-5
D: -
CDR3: CASSSTPGQPQHF
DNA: TGTGCCAGCAGTTCCACACCGGGTCAGCCCCAGCATTTT